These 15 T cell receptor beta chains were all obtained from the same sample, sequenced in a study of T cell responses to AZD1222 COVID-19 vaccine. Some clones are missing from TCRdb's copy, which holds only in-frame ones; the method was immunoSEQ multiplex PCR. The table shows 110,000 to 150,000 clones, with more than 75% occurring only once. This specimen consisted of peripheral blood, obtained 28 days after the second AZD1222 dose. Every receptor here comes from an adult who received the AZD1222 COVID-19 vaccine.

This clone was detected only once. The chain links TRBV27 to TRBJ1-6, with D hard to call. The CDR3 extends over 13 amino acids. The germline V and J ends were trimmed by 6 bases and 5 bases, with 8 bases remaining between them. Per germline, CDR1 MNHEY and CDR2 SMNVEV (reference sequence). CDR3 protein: CASRGSNNSPLHF. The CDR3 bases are TGTGCCAGCAGAGGGTCTAATAATTCACCCCTCCACTTT.

The chain's CDR3 is CASSLSPGSNIQYF. The CDR3 DNA sequence: TGTGCCAGCAGCTTAAGCCCGGGCTCCAACATTCAGTACTTC. The rearrangement links TRBV7-3 to TRBJ2-4; D not certain. V was pared by 1 base and J by 7 bases, with 11 bases between. The CDR3 length is 14 residues. The germline gives CDR1 SGHTA, CDR2 FQGTGA.

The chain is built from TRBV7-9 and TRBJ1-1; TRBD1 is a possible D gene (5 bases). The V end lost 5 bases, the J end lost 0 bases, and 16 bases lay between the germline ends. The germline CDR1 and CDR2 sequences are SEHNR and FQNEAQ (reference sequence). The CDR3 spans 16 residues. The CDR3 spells CASSLGQITLNTEAFF. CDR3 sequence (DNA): TGTGCCAGCAGCCTAGGACAAATAACCTTGAACACTGAAGCTTTCTTT.

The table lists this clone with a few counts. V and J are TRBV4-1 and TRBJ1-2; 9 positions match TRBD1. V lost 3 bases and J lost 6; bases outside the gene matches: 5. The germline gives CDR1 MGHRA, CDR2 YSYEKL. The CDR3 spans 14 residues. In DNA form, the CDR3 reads TGCGCCAGCAGCCACCTAACAGGGGGCGATGGCTACACCTTC. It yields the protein CASSHLTGGDGYTF.

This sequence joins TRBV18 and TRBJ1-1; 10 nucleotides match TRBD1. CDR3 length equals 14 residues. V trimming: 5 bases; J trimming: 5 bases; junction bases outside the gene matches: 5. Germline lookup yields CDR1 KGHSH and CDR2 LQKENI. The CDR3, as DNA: TGTGCCAGCTCAGAATGGACAGGGGGGACTGAAGCTTTCTTT. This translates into CASSEWTGGTEAFF.

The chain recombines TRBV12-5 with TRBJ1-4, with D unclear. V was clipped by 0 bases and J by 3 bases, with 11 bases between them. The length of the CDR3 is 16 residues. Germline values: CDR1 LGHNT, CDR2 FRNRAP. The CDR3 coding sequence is TGTGCTAGTGGTTTGGTACCGCCCGTCCCTAATGAAAAACTGTTTTTT. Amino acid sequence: CASGLVPPVPNEKLFF. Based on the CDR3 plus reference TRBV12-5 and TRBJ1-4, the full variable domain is DARVTQTPRHKVTEMGQEVTMRCQPILGHNTVFWYRQTMMQGLELLAYFRNRAPLDDSGMPKDRFSAEMPDATLATLKIQPSEPRDSAVYFCASGLVPPVPNEKLFFGSGTQLSVL.

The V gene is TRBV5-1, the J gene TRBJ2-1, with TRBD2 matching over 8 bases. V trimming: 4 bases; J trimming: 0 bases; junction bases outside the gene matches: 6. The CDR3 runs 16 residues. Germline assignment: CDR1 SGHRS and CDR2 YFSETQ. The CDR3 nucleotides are TGCGCCAGCAGCCGACGGACTAGCCTCTCCTACAATGAGCAGTTCTTC. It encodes CASSRRTSLSYNEQFF.

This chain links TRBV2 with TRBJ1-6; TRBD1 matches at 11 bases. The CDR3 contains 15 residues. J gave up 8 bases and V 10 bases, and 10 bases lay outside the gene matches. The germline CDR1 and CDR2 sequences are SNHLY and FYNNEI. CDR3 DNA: TGTGCCACATCCTTGGCGGGACAGGGGGATTCACCCCTCCACTTT. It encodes CATSLAGQGDSPLHF.

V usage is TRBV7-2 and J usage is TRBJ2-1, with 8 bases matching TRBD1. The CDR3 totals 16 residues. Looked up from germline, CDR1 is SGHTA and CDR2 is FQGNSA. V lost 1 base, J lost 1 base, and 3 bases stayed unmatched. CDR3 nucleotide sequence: TGTGCCAGCAGCTTAGACGGGACAGGTTCCTACAATGAGCAGTTCTTC. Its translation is CASSLDGTGSYNEQFF.

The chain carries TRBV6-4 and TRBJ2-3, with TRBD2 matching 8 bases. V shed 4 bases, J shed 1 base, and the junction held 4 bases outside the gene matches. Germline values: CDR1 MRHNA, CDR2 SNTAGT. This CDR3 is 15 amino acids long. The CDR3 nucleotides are TGTGCCAGCAGTGTAAGCGGGGGCGGCACAGATACGCAGTATTTT. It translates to CASSVSGGGTDTQYF.

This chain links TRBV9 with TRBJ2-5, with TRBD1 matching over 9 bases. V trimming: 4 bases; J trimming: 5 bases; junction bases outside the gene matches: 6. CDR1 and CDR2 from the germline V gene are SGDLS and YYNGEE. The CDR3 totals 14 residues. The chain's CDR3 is CASSPMTGGETQYF. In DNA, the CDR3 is TGTGCCAGCAGCCCGATGACAGGGGGGGAGACCCAGTACTTC.

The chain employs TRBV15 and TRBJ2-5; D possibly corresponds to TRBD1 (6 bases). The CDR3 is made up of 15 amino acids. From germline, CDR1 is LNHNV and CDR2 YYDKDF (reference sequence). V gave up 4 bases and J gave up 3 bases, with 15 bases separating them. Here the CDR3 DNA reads TGTGCCACCAGCAAGACCGGGACACCGAAAGAGACCCAGTACTTC. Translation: CATSKTGTPKETQYF.

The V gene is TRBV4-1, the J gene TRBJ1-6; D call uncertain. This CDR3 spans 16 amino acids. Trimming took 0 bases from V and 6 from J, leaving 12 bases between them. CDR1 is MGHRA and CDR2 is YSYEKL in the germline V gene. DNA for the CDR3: TGCGCCAGCAGCCAAGAGGTTCAGAGACTTAATTCACCCCTCCACTTT. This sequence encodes CASSQEVQRLNSPLHF.

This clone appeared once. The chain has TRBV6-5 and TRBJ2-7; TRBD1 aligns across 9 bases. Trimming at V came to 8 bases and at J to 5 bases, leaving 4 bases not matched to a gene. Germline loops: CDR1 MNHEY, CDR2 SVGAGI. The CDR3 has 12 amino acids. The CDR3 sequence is CASEGQGDEQYF. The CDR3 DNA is TGTGCCAGCGAGGGACAGGGCGACGAGCAGTACTTC.

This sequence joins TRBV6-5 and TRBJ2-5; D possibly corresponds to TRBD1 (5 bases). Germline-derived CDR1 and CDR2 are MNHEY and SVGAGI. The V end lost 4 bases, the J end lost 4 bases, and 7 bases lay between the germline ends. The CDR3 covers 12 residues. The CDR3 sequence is CASSSQGETQYF. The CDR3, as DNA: TGTGCCAGCAGTTCTCAGGGAGAGACCCAGTACTTC.